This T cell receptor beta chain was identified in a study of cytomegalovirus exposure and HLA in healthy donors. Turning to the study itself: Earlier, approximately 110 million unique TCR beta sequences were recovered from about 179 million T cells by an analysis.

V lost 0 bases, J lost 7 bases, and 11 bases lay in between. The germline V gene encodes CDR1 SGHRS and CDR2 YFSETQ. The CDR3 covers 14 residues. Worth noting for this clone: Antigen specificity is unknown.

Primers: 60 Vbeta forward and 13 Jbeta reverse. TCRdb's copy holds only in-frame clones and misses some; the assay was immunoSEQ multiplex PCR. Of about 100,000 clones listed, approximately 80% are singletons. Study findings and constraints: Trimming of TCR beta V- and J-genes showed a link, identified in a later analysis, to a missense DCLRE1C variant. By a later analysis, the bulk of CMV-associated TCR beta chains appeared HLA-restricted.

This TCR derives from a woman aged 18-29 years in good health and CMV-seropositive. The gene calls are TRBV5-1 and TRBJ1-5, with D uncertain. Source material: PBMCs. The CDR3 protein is CASSLGQPGQPQHF. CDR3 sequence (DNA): TGCGCCAGCAGCTTGGGTCAACCGGGACAGCCCCAGCATTTT. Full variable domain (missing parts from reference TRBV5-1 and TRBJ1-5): KAGVTQTPRYLIKTRGQQVTLSCSPISGHRSVSWYQQTPGQGLQFLFEYFSETQRNKGNFPGRFSGRQFSNSRSEMNVSTLELGDSALYLCASSLGQPGQPQHFGDGTRLSIL.